Listed here is a single T cell receptor (beta chain). This clone's antigen is unknown. Per-base quality was not reported, and no clone a single base away is much larger than it. The sample originates from a study of OX40 agonist ivuxolimab in advanced cancers. In the study overall: Ivuxolimab, which targeted the costimulatory receptor OX40 (CD134), was an agonistic, fully human IgG2 monoclonal antibody. Intravenous ivuxolimab was administered to patients every 2 weeks at six dose levels: 0.01, 0.1, 0.3, 1.5, 3 and 10 mg/kg. Of the approximately 50 patients in dose escalation, 19 had hepatocellular carcinoma, some 15 had melanoma, 9 had renal cell carcinoma and 9 had head and neck cancer. A male proportion of under 85% and a mean age of 60 years, ranging from roughly 23 to 85, were recorded for the dose-escalation cohort. Patients were allowed to have had prior anti-PD-1, anti-PD-L1 or anti-CTLA-4 therapy, and around 41% of the dose-escalation patients had previously received checkpoint inhibitors. Partial responses occurred in three dose-escalation patients, of whom one had hepatocellular carcinoma and two had cutaneous melanoma. The purpose of peripheral TCRbeta sequencing was to test whether ivuxolimab changed TCR sequence diversity and led to clonal T-cell expansion. The paper describes the monotherapy dose-escalation part (N = 52 patients) of the phase I trial of ivuxolimab.

For sequencing of the TCRbeta CDR3 region, genomic DNA was extracted from the sorted cells. The immunoSEQ Assay was used to sequence the TCRbeta CDR3 regions. Not all clones reach the TCRdb copy of this immuneACCESS table, which keeps in-frame sequences only. Checked studies attribute under half of the gap to unresolved V genes and leave the rest unexplained. The sample table records fewer than 70,000 clones; 70% to 85% of these occur just once. The ten largest clonotypes hold around 1.6% of the sample. After removal of 6 bases from V and 2 bases from J, the junction retains 5 bases not matched to a gene. CDR1 and CDR2 are read off the germline V gene as SGHNT and YENEEA. Measured from the cysteine to the phenylalanine, the CDR3 is 15 residues long. Only the CDR3 region is kept as DNA, spanning 45 bases read in frame from base 1. Patients with autoimmune disease history or receiving systemic immunosuppression were excluded from the trial. Peripheral blood for TCR sequencing was drawn from every dose cohort at baseline, at cycle 4 day 1 and at cycle 7 day 1. The samples were taken from a phase I, first-in-human, multicenter, open-label dose-escalation trial of ivuxolimab. The trial enrolled adults with locally advanced or metastatic head and neck squamous cell, hepatocellular, melanoma or renal cell carcinoma. CD4+ and CD8+ T cells were sorted separately from peripheral blood before TCR sequencing.

On the study overall, not on this receptor specifically: In partial responders in the 0.1-3.0 mg/kg groups, normalized peripheral clonal expansion was found to be among the lowest, especially among CD8+ T cells. Which antigens the clonally expanded peripheral T cells were specific for was not determined. Low levels of normalized T-cell clonal expansion were also seen in some nonresponding patients. On average, CD8+ T cells showed more expanded clones than CD4+ T cells after ivuxolimab. At doses from 0.1 to 3.0 mg/kg, clonal expansion was seen in both CD4+ and CD8+ blood T cells between baseline and week 6.

The rearranged segments are TRBV11-3 and TRBJ2-2, with 8 bases in between that match TRBD1. Here the sequenced sample was CD4+ or CD8+ T cells sorted from blood, taken in a trial of the OX40 agonist ivuxolimab. The receptor's source is an adult with an advanced solid tumor such as melanoma, head and neck, liver or kidney cancer. The CDR3 region reads CASRPGGANTGELFF. The DNA sequence is TGTGCCAGCAGACCAGGGGGCGCCAACACCGGGGAGCTGTTTTTT.